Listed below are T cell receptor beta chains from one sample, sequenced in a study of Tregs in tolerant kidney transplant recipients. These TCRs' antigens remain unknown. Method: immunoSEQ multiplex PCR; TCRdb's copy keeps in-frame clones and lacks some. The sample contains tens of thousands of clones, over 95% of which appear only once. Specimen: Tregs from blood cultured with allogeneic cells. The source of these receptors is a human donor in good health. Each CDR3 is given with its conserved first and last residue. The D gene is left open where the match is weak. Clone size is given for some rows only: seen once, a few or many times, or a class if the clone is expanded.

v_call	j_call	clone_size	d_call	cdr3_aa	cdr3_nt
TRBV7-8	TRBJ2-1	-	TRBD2	CASSSPRGGAYNEQFF	TGTGCCAGCAGCTCCCCTCGCGGGGGGGCCTACAATGAGCAGTTCTTC
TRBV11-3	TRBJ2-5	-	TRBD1	CASSPYGPGTGEETQYF	TGTGCCAGCAGCCCCTATGGCCCCGGGACAGGGGAAGAGACCCAGTACTTC
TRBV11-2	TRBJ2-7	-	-	CASSLVEGSAYEQYF	TGTGCCAGCAGCTTAGTCGAGGGCAGCGCCTACGAGCAGTACTTC
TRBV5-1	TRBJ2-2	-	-	CASSPGRHYTGELFF	TGCGCCAGCAGTCCGGGACGCCATTACACCGGGGAGCTGTTTTTT
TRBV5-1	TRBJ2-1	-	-	CASKDSGRGTYNEQFF	TGCGCCAGCAAGGACTCAGGGCGGGGAACCTACAATGAGCAGTTCTTC
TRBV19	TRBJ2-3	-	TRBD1	CASSIPGTGSFTDTQYF	TGTGCCAGTAGTATCCCCGGGACAGGGTCATTCACAGATACGCAGTATTTT
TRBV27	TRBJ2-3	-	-	CASSLFPGPSTDTQYF	TGTGCCAGCAGTTTATTCCCGGGCCCGAGCACAGATACGCAGTATTTT
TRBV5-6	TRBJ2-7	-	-	CASSPVFGAYEQYF	TGTGCCAGCAGCCCCGTCTTTGGGGCCTACGAGCAGTACTTC
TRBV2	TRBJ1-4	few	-	CASTEQVIPEKLFF	TGTGCCAGCACTGAACAGGTGATACCTGAAAAACTGTTTTTT
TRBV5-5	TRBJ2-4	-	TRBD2	CASSFLLSGKNIQYF	TGTGCCAGCAGCTTCCTCCTTAGCGGGAAAAACATTCAGTACTTC
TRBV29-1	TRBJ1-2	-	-	CSVEANYGYTF	TGCAGCGTTGAAGCTAACTATGGCTACACCTTC
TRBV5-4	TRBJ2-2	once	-	CASSQSALNTGELFF	TGTGCCAGCAGCCAATCTGCCTTGAACACCGGGGAGCTGTTTTTT
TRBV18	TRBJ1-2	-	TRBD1	CASSQGTGANYGYTF	TGTGCCAGCTCACAGGGGACAGGCGCTAACTATGGCTACACCTTC
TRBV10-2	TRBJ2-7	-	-	CASSATRYEQYF	TGCGCCAGCAGTGCAACAAGATACGAGCAGTACTTC
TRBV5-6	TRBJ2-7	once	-	CASSRRGRNSFYEQYF	TGTGCCAGCAGTCGACGGGGAAGGAACTCGTTCTACGAGCAGTACTTC
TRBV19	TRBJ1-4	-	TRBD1	CASSRKTSDRDRGKLFF	TGTGCCAGTAGTAGGAAAACCTCGGACAGGGACCGAGGAAAACTGTTTTTT
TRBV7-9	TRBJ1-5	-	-	CASSYSVGGVDQPQHF	TGTGCCAGCAGCTATTCGGTCGGGGGGGTGGATCAGCCCCAGCATTTT
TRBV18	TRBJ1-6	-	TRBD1	CASSLTGGAHYNSPLHF	TGTGCCAGCTCACTTACAGGGGGCGCCCACTATAATTCACCCCTCCACTTT
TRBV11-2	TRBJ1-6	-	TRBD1	CASSPAGGNSPLHF	TGTGCCAGCAGCCCCGCAGGGGGCAATTCACCCCTCCACTTT
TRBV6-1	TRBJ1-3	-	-	CASNGQVRNTIYF	TGTGCCAGCAACGGCCAGGTTAGAAACACCATATATTTT
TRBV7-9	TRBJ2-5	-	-	CASSPKGPLWYF	TGTGCCAGCAGCCCAAAGGGTCCCCTTTGGTACTTC
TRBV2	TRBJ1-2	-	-	CASSARDYGYTF	TGTGCCAGCAGTGCTCGGGACTATGGCTACACCTTC
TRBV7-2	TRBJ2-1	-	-	CASSPRAAWGEQFF	TGTGCCAGCAGCCCCCGTGCCGCCTGGGGTGAGCAGTTCTTC
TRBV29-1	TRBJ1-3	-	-	CSVSLGYTIYF	TGCAGCGTTTCGTTAGGGTACACCATATATTTT
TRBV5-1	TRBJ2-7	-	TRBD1	CASSNRDRTLYEQYF	TGCGCCAGCAGCAATCGGGACAGGACTCTTTACGAGCAGTACTTC
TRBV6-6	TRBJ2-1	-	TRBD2	CASRLAGGLSYNEQFF	TGTGCCAGCAGGCTAGCGGGGGGGCTCTCCTACAATGAGCAGTTCTTC
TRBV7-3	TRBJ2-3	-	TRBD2	CASSILAGGSTDTQYF	TGTGCCAGCAGCATACTAGCGGGGGGTAGCACAGATACGCAGTATTTT
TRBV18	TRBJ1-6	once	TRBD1	CASSQQGASSPLHF	TGTGCCAGCTCACAACAGGGGGCTAGTTCACCCCTCCACTTT
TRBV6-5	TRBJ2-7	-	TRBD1	CASSRTGVSYEQYF	TGTGCCAGCAGCAGGACAGGGGTCTCCTACGAGCAGTACTTC
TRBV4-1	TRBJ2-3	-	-	CASSQDLTTGLRTDTQYF	TGCGCCAGCAGCCAAGATCTTACTACAGGACTCCGCACAGATACGCAGTATTTT
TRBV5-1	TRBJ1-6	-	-	CASSLLAPYNSPLHF	TGCGCCAGCAGCTTGTTGGCACCTTATAATTCACCCCTCCACTTT
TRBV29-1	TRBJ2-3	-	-	CSARILSTDTQYF	TGCAGCGCCAGGATCCTAAGCACAGATACGCAGTATTTT
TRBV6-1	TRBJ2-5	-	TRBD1	CASSALTGKYGETQYF	TGTGCCAGCAGTGCCCTGACAGGGAAATACGGGGAGACCCAGTACTTC
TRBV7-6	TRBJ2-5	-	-	CASSPVRRFQETQYF	TGTGCCAGCAGCCCCGTCAGGCGGTTCCAAGAGACCCAGTACTTC
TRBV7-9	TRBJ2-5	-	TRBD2	CASSLEWASGAQETQYF	TGTGCCAGCAGCTTAGAATGGGCTAGCGGAGCCCAAGAGACCCAGTACTTC
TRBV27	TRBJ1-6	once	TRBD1	CASRSGQGFNSPLHF	TGTGCCAGCAGATCAGGACAGGGTTTTAATTCACCCCTCCACTTT
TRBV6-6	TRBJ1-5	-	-	CASSYADSNQPQHF	TGTGCCAGCAGTTACGCGGATAGCAATCAGCCCCAGCATTTT
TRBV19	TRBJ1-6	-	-	CASSIEGWDNSPLHF	TGTGCCAGTAGTATCGAGGGATGGGATAATTCACCCCTCCACTTT
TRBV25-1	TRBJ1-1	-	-	CASSATGNTEAFF	TGTGCCAGCAGTGCCACGGGAAACACTGAAGCTTTCTTT
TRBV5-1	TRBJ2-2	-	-	CASSLALGELFF	TGCGCCAGCAGCTTGGCACTCGGGGAGCTGTTTTTT